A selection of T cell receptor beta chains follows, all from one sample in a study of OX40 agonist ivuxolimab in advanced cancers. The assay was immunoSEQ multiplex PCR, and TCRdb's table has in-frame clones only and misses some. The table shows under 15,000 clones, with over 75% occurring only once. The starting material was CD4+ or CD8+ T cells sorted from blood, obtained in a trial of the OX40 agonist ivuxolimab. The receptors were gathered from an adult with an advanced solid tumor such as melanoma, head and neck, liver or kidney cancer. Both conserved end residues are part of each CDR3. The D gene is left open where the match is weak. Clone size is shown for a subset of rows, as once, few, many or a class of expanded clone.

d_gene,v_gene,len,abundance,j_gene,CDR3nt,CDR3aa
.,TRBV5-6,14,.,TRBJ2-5,TGTGCCAGCAGCTTGACAGGGACGGGAGAGACCCAGTACTTC,CASSLTGTGETQYF
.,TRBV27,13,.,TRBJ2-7,TGTGCCAGCAGTTTAGGGGCAGGCCACGAGCAGTACTTC,CASSLGAGHEQYF
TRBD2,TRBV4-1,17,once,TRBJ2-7,TGCGCCAGCAGCCCCTGGGCGGACGGGGGGGGCGGGAACGAGCAGTACTTC,CASSPWADGGGGNEQYF
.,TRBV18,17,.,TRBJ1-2,TGTGCCAGCTCACCACCGAGTACAGCCTCTTGGGGGTATGGCTACACCTTC,CASSPPSTASWGYGYTF
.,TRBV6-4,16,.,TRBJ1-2,TGTGCCAGCAGTGACCAACCCGGGCCTCCTGCGTATGGCTACACCTTC,CASSDQPGPPAYGYTF
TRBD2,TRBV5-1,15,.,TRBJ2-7,TGCGCCAGCAGCTTGGAGGGACTAGCGGGTCACGAGCAGTACTTC,CASSLEGLAGHEQYF
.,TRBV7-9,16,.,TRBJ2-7,TGTGCCAGCAGCTCGGGGGCGGGGGCCTACTCCTACGAGCAGTACTTC,CASSSGAGAYSYEQYF
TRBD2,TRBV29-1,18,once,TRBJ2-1,TGCAGCGTTGAAGGGGGACTAGCGGGGGACCGTACGTACAATGAGCAGTTCTTC,CSVEGGLAGDRTYNEQFF
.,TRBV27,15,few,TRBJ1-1,TGTGCCACATGGCGCGCGGCCTCTTTGAACACTGAAGCTTTCTTT,CATWRAASLNTEAFF
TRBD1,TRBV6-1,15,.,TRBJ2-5,TGTGCCAGCAGTTTTCTTCTCGGGACAGAAGAGACCCAGTACTTC,CASSFLLGTEETQYF
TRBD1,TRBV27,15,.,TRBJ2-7,TGTGCCAGCAGTTATGGGACAGGGGAAGTCTACGAGCAGTACTTC,CASSYGTGEVYEQYF
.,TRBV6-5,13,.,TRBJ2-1,TGTGCCAGCTCAAGGCGACTATGGAATGAGCAGTTCTTC,CASSRRLWNEQFF
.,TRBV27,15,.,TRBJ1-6,TGTGCCAGCAGTCCATGGGCGGAGTATAATTCACCCCTCCACTTT,CASSPWAEYNSPLHF
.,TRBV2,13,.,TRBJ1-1,TGTGCCAGCAGTGGGGGGGACTGGACTGAAGCTTTCTTT,CASSGGDWTEAFF
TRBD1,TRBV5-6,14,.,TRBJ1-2,TGTGCCAGCAGCTTGGGGACAGGGATGGATGGCTACACCTTC,CASSLGTGMDGYTF
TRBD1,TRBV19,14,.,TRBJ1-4,TGTGCCAGTAGTCCCGGACAGGGTTCTGAAAAACTGTTTTTT,CASSPGQGSEKLFF
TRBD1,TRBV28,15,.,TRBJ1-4,TGTGCCAGCAGTCCATACAGGGGGCCGCTCGAAAAACTGTTTTTT,CASSPYRGPLEKLFF
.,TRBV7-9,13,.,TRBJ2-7,TGTGCCAGCAGCCCCTCTGACTTTTCCGAGCAGTACTTC,CASSPSDFSEQYF
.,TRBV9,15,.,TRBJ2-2,TGTGCCAGCAGCCCCAGGCTAGCACTGTATGGGGAGCTGTTTTTT,CASSPRLALYGELFF
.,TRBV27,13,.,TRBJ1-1,TGTGCCAGCAGCCCCGGGGCTCCCACTGAAGCTTTCTTT,CASSPGAPTEAFF
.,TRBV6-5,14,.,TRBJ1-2,TGTGCCAGCAGTTACGGGGACCCGTCCTATGGCTACACCTTC,CASSYGDPSYGYTF
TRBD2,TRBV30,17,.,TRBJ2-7,TGTGCCTGGAGTGGGCCCCATCCCAGCGGGAGGCACTACGAGCAGTACTTC,CAWSGPHPSGRHYEQYF
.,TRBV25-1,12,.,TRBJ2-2,TGTGCCAGCAGTGCGACGGACGGGGAGCTGTTTTTT,CASSATDGELFF